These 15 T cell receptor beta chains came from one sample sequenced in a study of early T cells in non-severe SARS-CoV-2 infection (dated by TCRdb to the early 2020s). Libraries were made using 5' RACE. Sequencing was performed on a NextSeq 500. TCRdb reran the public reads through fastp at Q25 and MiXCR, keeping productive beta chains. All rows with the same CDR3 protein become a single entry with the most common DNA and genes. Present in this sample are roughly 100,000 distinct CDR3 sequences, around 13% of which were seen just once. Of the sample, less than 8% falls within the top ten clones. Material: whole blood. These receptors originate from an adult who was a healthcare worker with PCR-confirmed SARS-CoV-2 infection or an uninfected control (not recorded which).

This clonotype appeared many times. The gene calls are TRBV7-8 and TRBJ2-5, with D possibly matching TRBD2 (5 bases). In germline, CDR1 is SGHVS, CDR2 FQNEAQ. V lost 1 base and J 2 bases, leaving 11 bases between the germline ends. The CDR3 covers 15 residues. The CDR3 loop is CASSLGAVGQETQYF. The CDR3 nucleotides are TGTGCCAGCAGCTTAGGAGCGGTGGGGCAAGAGACCCAGTACTTC.

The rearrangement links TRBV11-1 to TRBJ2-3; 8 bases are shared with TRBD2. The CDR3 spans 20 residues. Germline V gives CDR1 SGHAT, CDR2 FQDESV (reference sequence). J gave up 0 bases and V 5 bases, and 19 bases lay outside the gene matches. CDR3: CASSEDPPADSGISTDTQYF. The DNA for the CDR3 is TGTGCCAGCAGCGAAGACCCCCCAGCCGATAGCGGGATTAGCACAGATACGCAGTATTTT.

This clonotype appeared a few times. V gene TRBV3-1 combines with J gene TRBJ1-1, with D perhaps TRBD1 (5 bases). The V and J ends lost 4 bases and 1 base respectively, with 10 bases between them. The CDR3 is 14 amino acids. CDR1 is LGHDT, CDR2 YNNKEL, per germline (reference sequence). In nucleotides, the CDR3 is TGTGCCAGCAGCCGAGGGACGGCGAACACTGAAGCTTTCTTT. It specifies CASSRGTANTEAFF.

CDR3 protein: CASSLTLSPGTSESGATQYF. The CDR3, as DNA: TGTGCCAGCAGCCTAACCCTTTCACCCGGGACTAGCGAGAGCGGCGCTACGCAGTATTTT. This chain links TRBV11-2 with TRBJ2-3, with 10 positions matching TRBD2. V shed 5 bases and J 8 bases; nucleotides not matched to a gene: 25. The length of the CDR3 is 20 residues. Germline V lookup: CDR1 SGHAT, CDR2 FQNNGV.

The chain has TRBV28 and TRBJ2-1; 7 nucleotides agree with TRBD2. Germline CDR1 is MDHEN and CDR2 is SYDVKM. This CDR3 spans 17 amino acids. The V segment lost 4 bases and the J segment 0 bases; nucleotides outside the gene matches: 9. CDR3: CASSSPIAGFSYNEQFF. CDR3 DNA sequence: TGTGCCAGCAGTTCTCCCATAGCGGGCTTCTCCTACAATGAGCAGTTCTTC.

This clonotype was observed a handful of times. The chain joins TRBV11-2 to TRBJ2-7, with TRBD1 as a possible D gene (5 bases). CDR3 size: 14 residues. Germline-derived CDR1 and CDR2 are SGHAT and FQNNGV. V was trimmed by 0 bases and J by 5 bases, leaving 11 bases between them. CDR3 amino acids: CASSLEPGLHEQYF. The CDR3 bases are TGTGCCAGCAGCTTAGAGCCAGGGCTTCACGAGCAGTACTTC.

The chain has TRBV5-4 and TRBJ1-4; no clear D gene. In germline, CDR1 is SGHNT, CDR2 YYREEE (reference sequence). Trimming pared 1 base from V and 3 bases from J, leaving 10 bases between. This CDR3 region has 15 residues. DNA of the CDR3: TGTGCCAGCAGCTTGTCCGCAGGACCTAATGAAAAACTGTTTTTT. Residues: CASSLSAGPNEKLFF.

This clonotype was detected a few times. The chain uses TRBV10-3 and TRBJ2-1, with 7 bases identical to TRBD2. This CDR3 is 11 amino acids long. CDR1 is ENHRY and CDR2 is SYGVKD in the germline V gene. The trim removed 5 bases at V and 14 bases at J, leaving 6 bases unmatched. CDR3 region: CAISTGTKEFF. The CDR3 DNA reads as TGTGCCATCAGTACCGGGACTAAGGAGTTCTTC.

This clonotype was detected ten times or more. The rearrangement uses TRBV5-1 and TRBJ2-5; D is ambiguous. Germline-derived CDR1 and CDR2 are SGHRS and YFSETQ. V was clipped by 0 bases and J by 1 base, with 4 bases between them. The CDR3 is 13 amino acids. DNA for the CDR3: TGCGCCAGCAGCTTGGATACCCAAGAGACCCAGTACTTC. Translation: CASSLDTQETQYF.

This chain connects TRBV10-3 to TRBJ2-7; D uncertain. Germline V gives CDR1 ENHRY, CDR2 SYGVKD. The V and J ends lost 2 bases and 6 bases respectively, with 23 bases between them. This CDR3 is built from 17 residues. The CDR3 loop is CAISERVARRRVGEQYF. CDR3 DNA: TGTGCCATCAGTGAGAGGGTAGCCAGGCGACGGGTGGGCGAGCAGTACTTC.

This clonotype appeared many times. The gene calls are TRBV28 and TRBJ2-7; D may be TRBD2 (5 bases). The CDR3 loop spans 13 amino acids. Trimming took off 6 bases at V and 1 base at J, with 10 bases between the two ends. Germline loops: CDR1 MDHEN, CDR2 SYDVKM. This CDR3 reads CASRLVGSYEQYF. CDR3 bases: TGTGCCAGCAGACTAGTAGGGTCCTACGAGCAGTACTTC.

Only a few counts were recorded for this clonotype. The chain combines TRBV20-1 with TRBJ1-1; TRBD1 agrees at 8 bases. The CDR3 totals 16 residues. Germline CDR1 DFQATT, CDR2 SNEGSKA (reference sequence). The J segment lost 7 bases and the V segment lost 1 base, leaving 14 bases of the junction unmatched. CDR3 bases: TGCAGTGCTAGAGTTTTGGCAGGGGGCGCAGGTATTGAAGCTTTCTTT. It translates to CSARVLAGGAGIEAFF.

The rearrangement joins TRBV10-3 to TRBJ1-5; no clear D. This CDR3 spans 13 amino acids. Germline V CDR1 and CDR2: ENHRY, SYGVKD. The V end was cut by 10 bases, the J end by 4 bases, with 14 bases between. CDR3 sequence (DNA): TGTGCCACCCATGGGCAGACTAATCAGCCCCAGCATTTT. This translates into CATHGQTNQPQHF.

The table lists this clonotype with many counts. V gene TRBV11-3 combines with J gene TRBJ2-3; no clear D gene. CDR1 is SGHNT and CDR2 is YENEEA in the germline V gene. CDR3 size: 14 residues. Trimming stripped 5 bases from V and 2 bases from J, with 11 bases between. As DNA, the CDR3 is TGTGCCAGCAGCCCGGAGTCCTTCACAGATACGCAGTATTTT. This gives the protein CASSPESFTDTQYF.

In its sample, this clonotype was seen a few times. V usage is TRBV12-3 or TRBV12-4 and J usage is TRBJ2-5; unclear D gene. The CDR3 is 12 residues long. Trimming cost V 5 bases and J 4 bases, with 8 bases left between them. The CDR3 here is CASSPVGETQYF. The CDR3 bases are TGTGCCAGCAGTCCCGTGGGAGAGACCCAGTACTTC.